This T cell receptor beta chain is from a study of cytotoxic CD8 clonotypes in ibrutinib-treated CLL. Study results and caveats: Ibrutinib response saw clonality rise, and progression saw it return toward baseline.

The V end was cut by 1 base, the J end by 8 bases, with 11 bases between. Germline CDR1 is SGHAT and CDR2 is FQNNGV. This CDR3 has 13 residues. The intended depth for sequencing was 1 in 200,000 to 1 in 1 million T cells. Assay: immunoSEQ multiplex PCR; the TCRdb copy retains only in-frame clones and omits some. The data contain 250,000 to 350,000 clones, roughly 76% of them singletons. In regard to this clone: The antigen is not known.

This clonotype was obtained from a human donor with chronic lymphocytic leukemia. This specimen was PBMCs, taken at disease progression, from a patient treated with ibrutinib. This chain connects TRBV11-2 to TRBJ1-2; possibly TRBD1 for D (5 bases). CDR3 in amino acids: CASSLGRAPGYTF. CDR3 sequence (DNA): TGTGCCAGCAGCTTAGGCAGGGCGCCCGGCTACACCTTC.